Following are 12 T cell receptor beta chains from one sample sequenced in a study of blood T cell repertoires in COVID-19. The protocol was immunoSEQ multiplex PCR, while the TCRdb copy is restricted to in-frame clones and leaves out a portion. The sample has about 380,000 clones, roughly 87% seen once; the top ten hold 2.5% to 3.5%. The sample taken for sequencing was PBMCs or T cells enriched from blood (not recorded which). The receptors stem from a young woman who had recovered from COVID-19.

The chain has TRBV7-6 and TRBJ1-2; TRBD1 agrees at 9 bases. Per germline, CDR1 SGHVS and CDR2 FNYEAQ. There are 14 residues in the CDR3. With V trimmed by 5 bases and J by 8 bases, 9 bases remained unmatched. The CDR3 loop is CASSPGTGTKGYTF. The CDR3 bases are TGTGCCAGCAGCCCCGGGACAGGGACAAAAGGCTACACCTTC.

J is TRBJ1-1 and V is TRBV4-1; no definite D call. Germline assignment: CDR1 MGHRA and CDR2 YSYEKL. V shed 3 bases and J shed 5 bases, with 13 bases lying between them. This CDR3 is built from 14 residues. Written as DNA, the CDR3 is TGCGCCAGCAGCCACCCTCTCCGGAGGACTGAAGCTTTCTTT. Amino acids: CASSHPLRRTEAFF.

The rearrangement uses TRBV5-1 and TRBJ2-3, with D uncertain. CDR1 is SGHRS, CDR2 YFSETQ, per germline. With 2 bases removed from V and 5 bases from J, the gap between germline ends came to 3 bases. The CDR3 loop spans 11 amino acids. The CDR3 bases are TGCGCCAGCAGCTTCGGAGATACGCAGTATTTT. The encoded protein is CASSFGDTQYF.

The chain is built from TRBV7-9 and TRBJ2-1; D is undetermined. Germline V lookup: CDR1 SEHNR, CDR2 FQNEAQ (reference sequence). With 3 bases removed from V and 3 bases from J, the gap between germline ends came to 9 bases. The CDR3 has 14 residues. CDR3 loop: CASSFQSLYNEQFF. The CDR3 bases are TGTGCCAGCAGCTTTCAGTCTCTCTACAATGAGCAGTTCTTC. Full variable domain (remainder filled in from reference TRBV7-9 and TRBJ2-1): DTGVSQNPRHKITKRGQNVTFRCDPISEHNRLYWYRQTLGQGPEFLTYFQNEAQLEKSRLLSDRFSAERPKGSFSTLEIQRTEQGDSAMYLCASSFQSLYNEQFFGPGTRLTVL.

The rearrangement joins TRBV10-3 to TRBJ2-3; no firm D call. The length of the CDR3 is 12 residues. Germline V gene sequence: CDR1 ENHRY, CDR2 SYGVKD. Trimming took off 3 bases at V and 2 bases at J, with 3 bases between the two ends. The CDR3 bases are TGTGCCATCAGTGACTACACAGATACGCAGTATTTT. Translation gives CAISDYTDTQYF.

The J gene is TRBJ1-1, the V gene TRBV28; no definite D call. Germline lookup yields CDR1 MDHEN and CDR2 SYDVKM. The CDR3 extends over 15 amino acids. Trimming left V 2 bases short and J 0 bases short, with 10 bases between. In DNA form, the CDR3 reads TGTGCCAGCAGTTTAGGGTTTACTATGAACACTGAAGCTTTCTTT. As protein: CASSLGFTMNTEAFF.

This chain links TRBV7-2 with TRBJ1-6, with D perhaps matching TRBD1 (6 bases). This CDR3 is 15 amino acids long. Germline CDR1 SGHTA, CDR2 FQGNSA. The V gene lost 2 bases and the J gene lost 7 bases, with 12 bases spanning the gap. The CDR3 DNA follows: TGTGCCAGCAGCTTAAACAGGGTGAAAAATTCACCCCTCCACTTT. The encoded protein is CASSLNRVKNSPLHF.

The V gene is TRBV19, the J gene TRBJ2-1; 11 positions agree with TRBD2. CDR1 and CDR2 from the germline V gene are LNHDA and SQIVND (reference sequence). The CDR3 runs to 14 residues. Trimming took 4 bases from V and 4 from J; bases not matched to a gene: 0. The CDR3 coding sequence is TGTGCCAGTAGTACTAGCGGGAGGTACAATGAGCAGTTCTTC. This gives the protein CASSTSGRYNEQFF.

CDR3 nucleotides: TGTGCCAGCAGTAATAGCCACAGGGACACTGAAGCTTTCTTT. This gives the protein CASSNSHRDTEAFF. The rearrangement joins TRBV28 to TRBJ1-1; D is possibly TRBD1 (6 bases). The CDR3 has 14 amino acids. Per the germline V gene, CDR1 is MDHEN and CDR2 is SYDVKM. Trimming cost V 5 bases and J 3 bases, with 13 bases left between them. Drawing the rest from reference TRBV28 and TRBJ1-1, the complete variable domain is DVKVTQSSRYLVKRTGEKVFLECVQDMDHENMFWYRQDPGLGLRLIYFSYDVKMKEKGDIPEGYSVSREKKERFSLILESASTNQTSMYLCASSNSHRDTEAFFGQGTRLTVV.

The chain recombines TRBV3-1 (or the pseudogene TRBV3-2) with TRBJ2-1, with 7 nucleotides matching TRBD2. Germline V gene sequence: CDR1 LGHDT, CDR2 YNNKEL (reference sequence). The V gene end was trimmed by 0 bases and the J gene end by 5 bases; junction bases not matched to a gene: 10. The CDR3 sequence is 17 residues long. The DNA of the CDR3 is TGTGCCAGCAGCCAAGATCGGCGGCCAGCGGGAAACAATGAGCAGTTCTTC. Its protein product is CASSQDRRPAGNNEQFF.

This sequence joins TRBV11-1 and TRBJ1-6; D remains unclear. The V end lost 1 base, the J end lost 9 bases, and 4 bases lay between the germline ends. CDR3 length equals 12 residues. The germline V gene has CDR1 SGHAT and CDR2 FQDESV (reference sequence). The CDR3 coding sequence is TGTGCCAGCAGCTTAGATAGTTCACCCCTCCACTTT. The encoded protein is CASSLDSSPLHF. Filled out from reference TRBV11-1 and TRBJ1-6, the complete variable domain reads EAEVAQSPRYKITEKSQAVAFWCDPISGHATLYWYRQILGQGPELLVQFQDESVVDDSQLPKDRFSAERLKGVDSTLKIQPAELGDSAMYLCASSLDSSPLHFGNGTRLTVT.

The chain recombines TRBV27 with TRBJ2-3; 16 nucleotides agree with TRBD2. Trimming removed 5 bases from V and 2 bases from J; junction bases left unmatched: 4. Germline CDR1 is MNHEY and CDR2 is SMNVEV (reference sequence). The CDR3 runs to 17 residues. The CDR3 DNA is TGTGCCAGCAGTGCCGGGACTAGCGGGAGGGTCACAGATACGCAGTATTTT. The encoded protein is CASSAGTSGRVTDTQYF.